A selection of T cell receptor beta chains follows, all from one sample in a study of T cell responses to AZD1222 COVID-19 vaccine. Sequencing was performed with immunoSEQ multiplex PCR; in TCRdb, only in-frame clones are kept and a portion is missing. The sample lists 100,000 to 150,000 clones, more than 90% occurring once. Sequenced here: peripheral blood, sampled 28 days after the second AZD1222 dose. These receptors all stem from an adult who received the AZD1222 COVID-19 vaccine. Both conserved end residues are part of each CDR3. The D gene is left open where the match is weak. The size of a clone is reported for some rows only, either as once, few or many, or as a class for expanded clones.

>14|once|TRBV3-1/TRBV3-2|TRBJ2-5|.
TGTGCCAGCAGCCAAGGACAGAGACAAGAGACCCAGTACTTC
CASSQGQRQETQYF
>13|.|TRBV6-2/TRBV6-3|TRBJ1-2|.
TGTGCCAGCAGTTACACCGGGTTTTATGGCTACACCTTC
CASSYTGFYGYTF
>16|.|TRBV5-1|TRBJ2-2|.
TGCGCCAGCAGCCCGCTTTCGGCTGGGAACACCGGGGAGCTGTTTTTT
CASSPLSAGNTGELFF
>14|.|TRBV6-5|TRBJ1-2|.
TGTGCCAGCAGTTACTCCGGGGACACGTATGGCTACACCTTC
CASSYSGDTYGYTF
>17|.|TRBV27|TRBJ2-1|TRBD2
TGTGCCAGCAGTCCAAGGACCCGGCTAGCGGGGGACAATGAGCAGTTCTTC
CASSPRTRLAGDNEQFF
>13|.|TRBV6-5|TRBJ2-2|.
TGTGCCAGCAGTTTCGAGGGACCCGGGGAGCTGTTTTTT
CASSFEGPGELFF
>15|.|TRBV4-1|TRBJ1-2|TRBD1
TGCGCCAGCAGCCAAGTGGGGACAGGGGGCGATGGCTACACCTTC
CASSQVGTGGDGYTF
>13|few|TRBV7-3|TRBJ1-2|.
TGTGCCAGCAGCTCCCGGTGGGGAGATGGCTACACCTTC
CASSSRWGDGYTF
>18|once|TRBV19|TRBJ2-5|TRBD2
TGTGCCAGTAGTATAGCGGGACTAGCGGGAGCGATCCCAGAGACCCAGTACTTC
CASSIAGLAGAIPETQYF
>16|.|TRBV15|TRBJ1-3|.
TGTGCCACCAGCAGCCTCCCAGGGTTGAGTGGAAACACCATATATTTT
CATSSLPGLSGNTIYF
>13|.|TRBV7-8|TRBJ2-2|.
TGTGCCAGCAGCCAAGGGGTCCCCGGGGAGCTGTTTTTT
CASSQGVPGELFF
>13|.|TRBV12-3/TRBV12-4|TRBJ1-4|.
TGTGCCAGCAGTTTGGTAGAGGATGAAAAACTGTTTTTT
CASSLVEDEKLFF
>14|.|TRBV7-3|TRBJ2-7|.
TGTGCCAGCAGCCCCGCGGGGGCTACCCCGGAGCAGTACTTC
CASSPAGATPEQYF
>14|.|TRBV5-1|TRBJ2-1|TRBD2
TGCGCCAGCAGACAGAGCGGGGGGAACAATGAGCAGTTCTTC
CASRQSGGNNEQFF
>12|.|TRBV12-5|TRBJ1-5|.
TGTGCTAGTGGTTTGCCGACGGAGCCCCAGCATTTT
CASGLPTEPQHF